Each of the 20 T cell receptor beta chains below was sequenced from the same sample in a study of blood T cell repertoires in COVID-19. Repertoires were generated with immunoSEQ multiplex PCR, while TCRdb's copy carries only in-frame clones and drops some. The repertoire consists of about 180,000 clones, with 86% occurring once and the leading ten covering more than 7.5%. The sequencing sample was made of PBMCs or T cells enriched from blood (not recorded which). All receptors come from a woman aged 25 to 39 who had recovered from COVID-19.

V is TRBV6-5 and J is TRBJ2-7; 7 positions agree with TRBD1. The CDR3 has 13 residues. Germline assignment: CDR1 MNHEY and CDR2 SVGAGI. The V gene end was trimmed by 11 bases and the J gene end by 0 bases; junction bases not matched to a gene: 7. CDR3 in DNA: TGTGCCCTTGTGGACAGGAGCTCCTACGAGCAGTACTTC. It encodes CALVDRSSYEQYF.

The CDR3 is CASTERTGPQDEQFF. DNA of the CDR3: TGTGCCAGCACCGAACGGACAGGCCCTCAGGATGAGCAGTTCTTC. V gene TRBV28 combines with J gene TRBJ2-1; 7 bases align to TRBD1. The trim removed 7 bases at V and 8 bases at J, leaving 14 bases unmatched. Germline V gene sequence: CDR1 MDHEN, CDR2 SYDVKM. The CDR3 has 15 amino acids.

J is TRBJ1-2 and V is TRBV19, with 7 bases that match TRBD1. The germline CDR1 and CDR2 sequences are LNHDA and SQIVND (reference sequence). After removal of 6 bases from V and 3 bases from J, the junction contained 13 bases not matched to a gene. The CDR3 sequence is 16 residues long. The CDR3 DNA sequence: TGTGCCAGTAGGCTAGGGTCGACAGGGAATGACTATGGCTACACCTTC. Residues: CASRLGSTGNDYGYTF.

This clone was seen a single time. V and J are TRBV7-9 and TRBJ2-7; weak D call: TRBD2 (5 bases). The CDR3 runs to 14 residues. V was clipped by 5 bases and J by 3 bases, with 14 bases between them. Germline V gene data show CDR1 as SEHNR and CDR2 as FQNEAQ (reference sequence). The CDR3 DNA follows: TGTGCCAGCAGCCCAACTAGTAGCAACTACGAGCAGTACTTC. As protein: CASSPTSSNYEQYF.

The chain is built from TRBV7-9 and TRBJ2-3; 9 nucleotides align to TRBD2. With 4 bases clipped from V and 6 bases from J, the junction kept 11 bases outside the gene matches. The CDR3 consists of 16 residues. Germline V gene lookup returns CDR1 SEHNR and CDR2 FQNEAQ (reference sequence). CDR3 loop: CASSSWTSVTGDTQYF. The CDR3, as DNA: TGTGCCAGCAGCTCTTGGACTAGCGTCACGGGGGATACGCAGTATTTT.

In the case of this clone: The junction departs from germline at one end; a sequencing error may be responsible. Other DNA sequences in the same sample also yield this CDR3. V and J are TRBV29-1 and TRBJ1-2; TRBD1 is a possible D gene (5 bases). Germline V CDR1 and CDR2: SQVTM, ANQGSEA. This CDR3 is built from 12 residues. The CDR3 loop reads CSVDWGGSGYTF. In DNA, the CDR3 is TGCAGCGTTGACTGGGGCGGGAGCGGCTACACTTTC.

The gene calls are TRBV27 and TRBJ2-4; the D gene is possibly TRBD2 (6 bases). CDR1 is MNHEY, CDR2 SMNVEV, per germline (reference sequence). The CDR3 length is 15 residues. V lost 6 bases and J lost 8, with 20 bases in between. CDR3 region: CASSRRDGGSYIQYF. The CDR3 DNA sequence: TGTGCCAGCAGCCGCAGGGACGGGGGTAGTTACATTCAGTACTTC.

The chain has TRBV6-5 and TRBJ2-5; the D gene is possibly TRBD1 (5 bases). CDR1 MNHEY and CDR2 SVGAGI come from the germline V gene. The CDR3 has 13 residues. The V gene lost 10 bases and the J gene lost 0 bases, with 12 bases spanning the gap. CDR3 sequence (DNA): TGTGCCACGATGGGGCGGTACCAAGAGACCCAGTACTTC. It is translated as CATMGRYQETQYF.

The rearrangement joins TRBV4-1 to TRBJ2-7; 12 positions match TRBD2. CDR3 length: 19 amino acids. The V segment lost 0 bases and the J segment 2 bases; nucleotides outside the gene matches: 11. In germline, CDR1 is MGHRA, CDR2 YSYEKL. CDR3 sequence reads: CASSQEASGRGPLTYEQYF. The DNA of the CDR3 is TGCGCCAGCAGCCAAGAAGCTAGCGGGAGGGGCCCCCTAACCTACGAGCAGTACTTC.

The chain couples TRBV4-1 to TRBJ1-5; tentative D call: TRBD1 (5 bases). Trimming shortened V by 1 base and J by 5 bases, and 9 bases separated the two germline ends. The length of the CDR3 is 14 residues. CDR1 is MGHRA, CDR2 YSYEKL, per germline. The CDR3 DNA follows: TGCGCCAGCAGCCAAGTGGGAGGGGATCAGCCCCAGCATTTT. Its translation is CASSQVGGDQPQHF.

This sequence joins TRBV19 and TRBJ2-3; a weak D match, TRBD2 (6 bases). Trimming shortened V by 3 bases and J by 5 bases, and 24 bases separated the two germline ends. In germline, CDR1 is LNHDA, CDR2 SQIVND (reference sequence). This CDR3 comprises 18 residues. CDR3 nucleotide sequence: TGTGCCAGTAGTATTTCCGTTGGTAGCGGTTCTTCCCGAGATACGCAGTATTTT. This translates into CASSISVGSGSSRDTQYF.

The chain carries TRBV18 and TRBJ2-7, with D possibly being TRBD2 (5 bases). The CDR3 extends over 14 amino acids. The germline CDR1 and CDR2 sequences are KGHSH and LQKENI. V lost 3 bases, J lost 3 bases, and 12 bases lay in between. CDR3 bases: TGTGCCAGCTCACCCCTCGAGGGAAACTACGAGCAGTACTTC. Protein: CASSPLEGNYEQYF.

The chain uses TRBV19 and TRBJ2-7; 8 nucleotides align to TRBD1. Germline lookup yields CDR1 LNHDA and CDR2 SQIVND (reference sequence). The CDR3 has 14 amino acids. With 7 bases clipped from V and 3 bases from J, the junction kept 8 bases outside the gene matches. For the CDR3, the DNA is TGTGCCAGTAAATTCCAGGGGGCGAACTACGAGCAGTACTTC. The encoded protein is CASKFQGANYEQYF.

CDR3 protein: CASSDGRGNEKLFF. The CDR3 DNA follows: TGTGCCAGCAGTGACGGGCGGGGTAATGAAAAACTGTTTTTT. This chain uses TRBV2 with TRBJ1-4; D gene ambiguous. The V end was cut by 3 bases, the J end by 4 bases, with 9 bases between. Germline V gives CDR1 SNHLY, CDR2 FYNNEI. This CDR3 contains 14 residues. Looking up the rest from reference TRBV2 and TRBJ1-4 gives the full variable domain: EPEVTQTPSHQVTQMGQEVILRCVPISNHLYFYWYRQILGQKVEFLVSFYNNEISEKSEIFDDQFSVERPDGSNFTLKIRSTKLEDSAMYFCASSDGRGNEKLFFGSGTQLSVL.

The chain has TRBV6-5 and TRBJ1-2; D not resolved. CDR1 is MNHEY, CDR2 SVGAGI, per germline. The CDR3 extends over 12 amino acids. Trimming left V 6 bases short and J 4 bases short, with 9 bases between. CDR3 region: CASRDGLYGYTF. The CDR3 DNA is TGTGCCAGCAGGGACGGACTCTATGGCTACACCTTC.

This chain uses TRBV5-6 with TRBJ2-3; maybe TRBD2 (6 bases). The CDR3 has 14 residues. Per germline, CDR1 SGHDT and CDR2 YYEEEE. The V and J ends lost 2 bases and 3 bases respectively, with 10 bases between them. DNA of the CDR3: TGTGCCAGCAGCTTTCCCGGGAGAACAGATACGCAGTATTTT. Amino acid sequence: CASSFPGRTDTQYF.

This chain uses TRBV28 with TRBJ2-7, with a weak D call TRBD1 (5 bases). V was pared by 2 bases and J by 4 bases, with 12 bases between. Germline V gene data show CDR1 as MDHEN and CDR2 as SYDVKM. The CDR3 has 14 residues. The CDR3: CASSLEGEKYEQYF. In DNA form, the CDR3 reads TGTGCCAGCAGTTTAGAAGGGGAAAAATACGAGCAGTACTTC.

In DNA form, the CDR3 reads TGTGCCAGTGTTAGGATCCAGCGCGAAGCCCTACAAGAGACCCAGTACTTC. Its protein is CASVRIQREALQETQYF. The V gene is TRBV19, the J gene TRBJ2-5; no firm D call. CDR1 is LNHDA, CDR2 SQIVND, per germline (reference sequence). CDR3 length equals 17 residues. V lost 8 bases and J 2 bases, leaving 24 bases between the germline ends.

V is TRBV5-4 and J is TRBJ1-1; no reliable D call. CDR1 and CDR2 from the germline V gene are SGHNT and YYREEE (reference sequence). CDR3 size: 14 residues. The V and J ends lost 4 bases and 7 bases respectively, with 17 bases between them. Written as DNA, the CDR3 is TGTGCCAGCAGCCCCATCCGGGAGAGGAATGAAGCTTTCTTT. Translation: CASSPIRERNEAFF.

V and J are TRBV2 and TRBJ2-5, with 10 bases lining up with TRBD2. From germline, CDR1 is SNHLY and CDR2 FYNNEI. The CDR3 sequence is 15 residues long. Germline trimming cut 1 base from V and 12 bases from J; bases unmatched to any gene: 11. CDR3 amino acids: CASSEVGSGRFEEYF. CDR3 nucleotide sequence: TGTGCCAGCAGTGAAGTTGGTAGCGGGAGGTTTGAGGAGTACTTC.